This T cell receptor (beta chain) was identified in a study of blood T cell repertoires in COVID-19. With 1 base clipped from V and 3 bases from J, the junction kept 5 bases outside the gene matches. The CDR3 contains 16 residues. Germline loops: CDR1 SGHAT, CDR2 FQNNGV. Data came from immunoSEQ multiplex PCR; TCRdb stores just in-frame clones and leaves some out. The table shows about 210,000 clones, with around 83% occurring only once. V is TRBV11-2 and J is TRBJ2-3; 9 nucleotides align to TRBD1. The source of this sequence is a man in his forties or fifties who had recovered from COVID-19. Source material: peripheral blood. The chain's CDR3 is CASSLAGTGFTDTQYF. CDR3 nucleotides: TGTGCCAGCAGCTTAGCCGGGACAGGGTTTACAGATACGCAGTATTTT. Filled out from reference TRBV11-2 and TRBJ2-3, the complete variable domain reads EAGVAQSPRYKIIEKRQSVAFWCNPISGHATLYWYQQILGQGPKLLIQFQNNGVVDDSQLPKDRFSAERLKGVDSTLKIQPAKLEDSAVYLCASSLAGTGFTDTQYFGPGTRLTVL.